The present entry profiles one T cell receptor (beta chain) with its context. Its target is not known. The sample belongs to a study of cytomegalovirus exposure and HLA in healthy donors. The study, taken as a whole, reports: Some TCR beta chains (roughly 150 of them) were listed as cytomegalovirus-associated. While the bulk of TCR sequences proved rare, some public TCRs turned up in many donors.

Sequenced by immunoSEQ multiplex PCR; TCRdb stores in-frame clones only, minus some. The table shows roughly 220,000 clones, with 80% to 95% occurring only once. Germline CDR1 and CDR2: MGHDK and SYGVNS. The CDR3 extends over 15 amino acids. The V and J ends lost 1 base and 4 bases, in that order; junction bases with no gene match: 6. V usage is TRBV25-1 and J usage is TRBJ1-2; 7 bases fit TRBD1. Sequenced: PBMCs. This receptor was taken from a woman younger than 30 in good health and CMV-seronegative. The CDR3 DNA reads TGTGCCAGCAGTGAATCCGGAGGGGGCGGCTATGGCTACACCTTC. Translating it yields CASSESGGGGYGYTF.